The clone carrying this TCR beta chain has a single count. The data derive from a study of T cells in Graves' hyperthyroidism and ophthalmopathy. Before ophthalmopathy appeared, progressors gave blood at initial hyperthyroidism diagnosis. The PBMCs studied were ones that came from around 10 ml fresh peripheral blood. The CDR3 regions of TCR beta were amplified from RNA transcripts. A set of HTBI primers served as the primers for a first-round RT-PCR of the TCR CDR3. TCRdb itself ran the multiplex PCR reads through MiXCR, one entry per CDR3 protein. In the table there are 730,000 or so distinct CDR3 sequences, over 15% of which are singletons. Trimming at V came to 5 bases and at J to 5 bases, leaving 3 bases not matched to a gene. Germline V CDR1 and CDR2: ENHRY, SYGVKD. CDR3 size: 14 residues.

V is TRBV10-3 and J is TRBJ2-5, with 12 bases that match TRBD2. The sequenced material came from blood. The receptor was isolated from a woman aged 45-60 years with Graves' hyperthyroidism that later progressed to Graves' ophthalmopathy. The CDR3 DNA reads as TGTGCCATCAGTAATGGACTAGCGGGGGAGACCCAGTACTTC. This translates into CAISNGLAGETQYF.